These T cell receptor beta chains were read from a single sample in a study of beta chain features in type 1 diabetes. This table comes from immunoSEQ multiplex PCR, and its TCRdb copy is limited to in-frame clones, with some not included. The repertoire consists of 620,000 or so clones, with around 15% occurring once and the leading ten covering about 0.087%. Sequencing was performed on naive CD4+ T cells from blood. The receptors come from a man between 18 and 29 years old in good health. CDR3s include the opening cysteine and the closing phenylalanine or tryptophan. D genes are given only for firm matches. Expanded clones are given a class, and other clones once, few, many or no size at all.

abundance: .; d_gene: .; j_gene: TRBJ1-2; v_gene: TRBV19; CDR3nt: TGTGCCAGTAGGCTCACGGGGTCCTATGGCTACACCTTC; CDR3aa: CASRLTGSYGYTF
abundance: few; d_gene: .; j_gene: TRBJ2-1; v_gene: TRBV7-3; CDR3nt: TGTGCCAGCAGCTTAACCACGAGCTCCTACAATGAGCAGTTCTTC; CDR3aa: CASSLTTSSYNEQFF
abundance: few; d_gene: TRBD1; j_gene: TRBJ1-3; v_gene: TRBV10-3; CDR3nt: TGTGCCATCAGTGTCACTCGGACAGGTCATATGGGTAACTCTGGAAACACCATATATTTT; CDR3aa: CAISVTRTGHMGNSGNTIYF
abundance: few; d_gene: .; j_gene: TRBJ2-2; v_gene: TRBV5-4; CDR3nt: TGTGCCAGCAGCCTGACCACCGGGGAGCTGTTTTTT; CDR3aa: CASSLTTGELFF
abundance: few; d_gene: .; j_gene: TRBJ1-1; v_gene: TRBV10-3; CDR3nt: TGTGCCATCGCCCCGGGGGGGGCTGGCACTGAAGCTTTCTTT; CDR3aa: CAIAPGGAGTEAFF
abundance: few; d_gene: TRBD1; j_gene: TRBJ1-5; v_gene: TRBV15; CDR3nt: TGTGCCACCAGCAGGTACCCGGACAGGGTACCTCAGCCCCAGCATTTT; CDR3aa: CATSRYPDRVPQPQHF
abundance: .; d_gene: .; j_gene: TRBJ1-1; v_gene: TRBV19; CDR3nt: TGTGCCAGTAGTACACGGGTTCGGGGCGGAATCACTGAAGCTTTCTTT; CDR3aa: CASSTRVRGGITEAFF
abundance: .; d_gene: .; j_gene: TRBJ2-3; v_gene: TRBV5-1; CDR3nt: TGCGCCAGCAGCTCCGGGGGAATCGCAGATACGCAGTATTTT; CDR3aa: CASSSGGIADTQYF
abundance: few; d_gene: TRBD2; j_gene: TRBJ2-2; v_gene: TRBV2; CDR3nt: TGTGCCAGCAGAGCAGCGGGGGGGCCCGCCGGGGAGCTGTTTTTT; CDR3aa: CASRAAGGPAGELFF
abundance: few; d_gene: .; j_gene: TRBJ1-5; v_gene: TRBV2; CDR3nt: TGTGCCAGCAACAGGGACGTCAATCAGCCCCAGCATTTT; CDR3aa: CASNRDVNQPQHF
abundance: few; d_gene: TRBD1; j_gene: TRBJ1-1; v_gene: TRBV7-9; CDR3nt: TGTGCCAGCAGCCCCATCCGGGGACAGACGAACACTGAAGCTTTCTTT; CDR3aa: CASSPIRGQTNTEAFF
abundance: .; d_gene: .; j_gene: TRBJ2-5; v_gene: TRBV15; CDR3nt: TGTGCCACCAGCAGGGCTCCATCGGAGACCCAGTACTTC; CDR3aa: CATSRAPSETQYF
abundance: .; d_gene: TRBD2; j_gene: TRBJ2-1; v_gene: TRBV5-5; CDR3nt: TGTGCCAGCAGCTTGGGCCTAGCGGGAGTGAGGCCCTACAATGAGCAGTTCTTC; CDR3aa: CASSLGLAGVRPYNEQFF
abundance: .; d_gene: .; j_gene: TRBJ1-4; v_gene: TRBV28; CDR3nt: TGTGCCAGCATGACGAGGGGGGAAAATGAAAAACTGTTTTTT; CDR3aa: CASMTRGENEKLFF
abundance: .; d_gene: .; j_gene: TRBJ2-7; v_gene: TRBV6-5; CDR3nt: TGTGCCAGCAGTTACTCCGATGCGGGGCTCTACGAGCAGTACTTC; CDR3aa: CASSYSDAGLYEQYF
abundance: few; d_gene: TRBD1; j_gene: TRBJ2-7; v_gene: TRBV6-5; CDR3nt: TGTGCCAGCAGTAGGGACAGGGAGAGCGCCTACGAGCAGTACTTC; CDR3aa: CASSRDRESAYEQYF
abundance: .; d_gene: .; j_gene: TRBJ2-2; v_gene: TRBV4-1; CDR3nt: TGCGCCAGCAGCCTTAGGGGGGATTACACCGGGGAGCTGTTTTTT; CDR3aa: CASSLRGDYTGELFF
abundance: .; d_gene: TRBD1; j_gene: TRBJ1-2; v_gene: TRBV19; CDR3nt: TGTGCCAGCGACCCGGACAGGGGGAATTATGGCTACACCTTC; CDR3aa: CASDPDRGNYGYTF
abundance: few; d_gene: .; j_gene: TRBJ1-1; v_gene: TRBV4-3; CDR3nt: TGCGCCAGCAGCTCCAGACAGGATGAAGCTTTCTTT; CDR3aa: CASSSRQDEAFF
abundance: once; d_gene: TRBD1; j_gene: TRBJ1-1; v_gene: TRBV28; CDR3nt: TGTGCCAGCAGTTTTCGTATGACAGGGAGTTCTGAAGCTTTCTTT; CDR3aa: CASSFRMTGSSEAFF
abundance: .; d_gene: .; j_gene: TRBJ2-7; v_gene: TRBV2; CDR3nt: TGTGCCAGCAATCCACCCGGGACATCCTACGAGCAGTACTTC; CDR3aa: CASNPPGTSYEQYF
abundance: .; d_gene: .; j_gene: TRBJ1-2; v_gene: TRBV21-1; CDR3nt: TGTGCCAGCAGCAAAGAGGTTCGGGGTCAGTCTTTTAACTATGGCTACACCTTC; CDR3aa: CASSKEVRGQSFNYGYTF
abundance: .; d_gene: .; j_gene: TRBJ2-1; v_gene: TRBV5-6; CDR3nt: TGTGCCAGCAGCTTGGGAGGGACGGCTCACAAGCAGTTCTTC; CDR3aa: CASSLGGTAHKQFF
abundance: .; d_gene: .; j_gene: TRBJ2-7; v_gene: TRBV6-1; CDR3nt: TGTGCCAGCGGATTAGCGGTCGGCTCCTACGAGCAGTACTTC; CDR3aa: CASGLAVGSYEQYF
abundance: few; d_gene: .; j_gene: TRBJ2-7; v_gene: TRBV27; CDR3nt: TGTGCCAGCAGTTTCAGGGGGAGGGGGTACGAGCAGTACTTC; CDR3aa: CASSFRGRGYEQYF
abundance: .; d_gene: .; j_gene: TRBJ2-2; v_gene: TRBV4-3; CDR3nt: TGCGCCAGCAGCCAGCCCCTGGGCAGGAACACCGGGGAGCTGTTTTTT; CDR3aa: CASSQPLGRNTGELFF
abundance: .; d_gene: .; j_gene: TRBJ2-5; v_gene: TRBV28; CDR3nt: TGTGCCAGCAGTACAGAGTACCAAGAGACCCAGTACTTC; CDR3aa: CASSTEYQETQYF
abundance: .; d_gene: .; j_gene: TRBJ2-2; v_gene: TRBV7-7; CDR3nt: TGTGCCAGCAGCTTAGATGGCGGAACGGGTACCGGGGAGCTGTTTTTT; CDR3aa: CASSLDGGTGTGELFF
abundance: .; d_gene: .; j_gene: TRBJ2-5; v_gene: TRBV7-2; CDR3nt: TGTGCCAGCAGCTCCTCCCTCGCCCCGTCGGACTTC; CDR3aa: CASSSSLAPSDF
abundance: .; d_gene: .; j_gene: TRBJ2-7; v_gene: TRBV9; CDR3nt: TGTGCCAGCAGCGTAGTCTCGGGGAGCCACGAGCAGTACTTC; CDR3aa: CASSVVSGSHEQYF
abundance: few; d_gene: .; j_gene: TRBJ2-7; v_gene: TRBV28; CDR3nt: TGTGCCACCGACGAGTCTCGGGGGAACGAGCAGTACTTC; CDR3aa: CATDESRGNEQYF
abundance: few; d_gene: .; j_gene: TRBJ2-7; v_gene: TRBV28; CDR3nt: TGTGCCAGCAGTTCCCCCACCTACGAGCAGTACTTC; CDR3aa: CASSSPTYEQYF
abundance: .; d_gene: .; j_gene: TRBJ2-3; v_gene: TRBV29-1; CDR3nt: TGCAGCGTTGAGCGTGTTTCCACAGATACGCAGTATTTT; CDR3aa: CSVERVSTDTQYF
abundance: few; d_gene: TRBD1; j_gene: TRBJ1-1; v_gene: TRBV28; CDR3nt: TGTGCCAGCAGTCCGCCGGACAGGGGGATTGAAGCTTTCTTT; CDR3aa: CASSPPDRGIEAFF
abundance: .; d_gene: TRBD2; j_gene: TRBJ2-1; v_gene: TRBV2; CDR3nt: TGTGCCAGCGGACTAGCGGGGGGGCGCAATGAGCAGTTCTTC; CDR3aa: CASGLAGGRNEQFF
abundance: few; d_gene: .; j_gene: TRBJ2-5; v_gene: TRBV10-3; CDR3nt: TGTGCCATCAGTGCCCCGCGGGGGCAGGGGGCGATGGAGACCCAGTACTTC; CDR3aa: CAISAPRGQGAMETQYF
abundance: few; d_gene: TRBD1; j_gene: TRBJ1-5; v_gene: TRBV27; CDR3nt: TGTGCCAGCAGCCGTGGGACAGGGGGCGGCAATCAGCCCCAGCATTTT; CDR3aa: CASSRGTGGGNQPQHF
abundance: .; d_gene: TRBD1; j_gene: TRBJ2-7; v_gene: TRBV4-1; CDR3nt: TGCGCCAGCAGCCATCCCGGGGACAGCTCCTACGAGCAGTACTTC; CDR3aa: CASSHPGDSSYEQYF
abundance: .; d_gene: TRBD2; j_gene: TRBJ2-5; v_gene: TRBV18; CDR3nt: TGTGCCAGCTCACCATCGGCGGGAGGAGGGCAAGAGACCCAGTACTTC; CDR3aa: CASSPSAGGGQETQYF
abundance: .; d_gene: .; j_gene: TRBJ1-5; v_gene: TRBV6-1; CDR3nt: TGTGCCACCTCCTTTAGTCCTTTATTCGGTCAGCCCCAGCATTTT; CDR3aa: CATSFSPLFGQPQHF
abundance: .; d_gene: .; j_gene: TRBJ2-3; v_gene: TRBV19; CDR3nt: TGTGCCAGTAGCACGGGGCGGAGAAAGTATTTT; CDR3aa: CASSTGRRKYF
abundance: .; d_gene: .; j_gene: TRBJ2-3; v_gene: TRBV7-2; CDR3nt: TGTGCCAGCAGCTTTCCGGGTCCCACAGATACGCAGTATTTT; CDR3aa: CASSFPGPTDTQYF
abundance: few; d_gene: .; j_gene: TRBJ2-1; v_gene: TRBV19; CDR3nt: TGTGCCAGTAGTATAAAGGTTTCCTACAATGAGCAGTTCTTC; CDR3aa: CASSIKVSYNEQFF
abundance: many; d_gene: TRBD2; j_gene: TRBJ2-1; v_gene: TRBV6-6; CDR3nt: TGTGCCAGCAGTTACCGCTTCGCTAGCGGGAGACACGAGCAGTTCTTC; CDR3aa: CASSYRFASGRHEQFF
abundance: few; d_gene: TRBD2; j_gene: TRBJ2-2; v_gene: TRBV5-4; CDR3nt: TGTGCCAGCAGCTTGAAAACTAGCGGAAACACCGGGGAGCTGTTTTTT; CDR3aa: CASSLKTSGNTGELFF
abundance: few; d_gene: TRBD2; j_gene: TRBJ2-1; v_gene: TRBV28; CDR3nt: TGTGCCAGCAGGACTAGCGGGAACAGTAATGAGCAGTTCTTC; CDR3aa: CASRTSGNSNEQFF
abundance: few; d_gene: TRBD1; j_gene: TRBJ1-3; v_gene: TRBV7-2; CDR3nt: TGTGCCAGCAGCTCAGGGGGCTCTGGAAACACCATATATTTT; CDR3aa: CASSSGGSGNTIYF
abundance: few; d_gene: .; j_gene: TRBJ2-2; v_gene: TRBV7-2; CDR3nt: TGTGCCAGCAGCCTCAGGGGTAGCACCGGGGAGCTGTTTTTT; CDR3aa: CASSLRGSTGELFF
abundance: few; d_gene: .; j_gene: TRBJ2-7; v_gene: TRBV6-5; CDR3nt: TGTGCCAGCAGTGGAGCTGACAGTCGGGAGCAGTACTTC; CDR3aa: CASSGADSREQYF
abundance: few; d_gene: TRBD2; j_gene: TRBJ2-1; v_gene: TRBV5-4; CDR3nt: TGTGCCAGCTCCCTTCCCGGCGGGAGATTCAATGAGCAGTTCTTC; CDR3aa: CASSLPGGRFNEQFF
abundance: .; d_gene: .; j_gene: TRBJ1-6; v_gene: TRBV7-3; CDR3nt: TGTGCCAGCAGCCAAGGACAGAGTTTGAGTTCACCCCTCCACTTT; CDR3aa: CASSQGQSLSSPLHF
abundance: few; d_gene: .; j_gene: TRBJ2-1; v_gene: TRBV14; CDR3nt: TGTGCCAGCAGATCCTGGGGCGATGAGCAGTTCTTC; CDR3aa: CASRSWGDEQFF
abundance: .; d_gene: .; j_gene: TRBJ2-1; v_gene: TRBV28; CDR3nt: TGTGCCAGCAGTTCCCAGCAGGTCGGGCCCGGTGAGCAGTTCTTC; CDR3aa: CASSSQQVGPGEQFF